This TCR beta chain came from a study of shared clonotypes between healthy human individuals. Libraries were prepared by immunoSEQ multiplex PCR; TCRdb keeps only in-frame clonotypes and omits some of them. This table holds 330,000 or so clones, around 67% found once. Study conclusions and caveats: Across a handful of donors, naive CD4 shared around 5%, naive CD8 around 3.8%, memory CD4 roughly 2.4%, memory CD8 0.4% to 0.5%.

The sample holds a few counts of this clone. Its target is not known. The CDR3 loop spans 15 amino acids. V lost 6 bases and J lost 0, with 11 bases in between. Germline values: CDR1 MNHEY, CDR2 SMNVEV (reference sequence). Sequencing used memory CD4+ T cells sorted from blood. Subset described: CD45RA-negative fraction. The receptor was isolated from a man aged 25-45 years in good health. The chain recombines TRBV27 with TRBJ1-4; no clear D. Here the CDR3 reads CASRGGLATNEKLFF. The CDR3 nucleotides are TGTGCCAGCAGGGGCGGCCTCGCAACTAATGAAAAACTGTTTTTT.